This T cell receptor beta chain was captured by sequencing in a study of vaccination and CD4 T cells after COVID-19. Cultured CD4+ T cell DNA underwent sequencing with the Oncomine TCR Beta short-read assay. TCRdb processed the PCR reads anew with MiXCR; each CDR3 protein has one entry. The sample has about 21,000 distinct CDR3 sequences, around 68% seen once; the top ten hold roughly 23%. Germline values: CDR1 LGHNA, CDR2 YNFKEQ. Trimming took 1 base from V and 2 from J, leaving 12 bases between them. The CDR3 is 15 residues long. Treatment defined: 10-day PBMC culture with coronavirus spike peptide pools or control peptides (ViraFEST assay). Concerning this clonotype itself: The antigen is not known.

This TCR came from a human donor who received a COVID-19 vaccine. The sample was CD4+ T cells from blood, cultured in vitro, taken before SARS-CoV-2 vaccination. V and J are TRBV4-2 and TRBJ2-7; tentative D call: TRBD1 (5 bases). Here the CDR3 reads CASSQAPDSAYEQYF. Written as DNA, the CDR3 is TGTGCCAGCAGCCAAGCCCCTGACAGCGCCTACGAGCAGTACTTC.